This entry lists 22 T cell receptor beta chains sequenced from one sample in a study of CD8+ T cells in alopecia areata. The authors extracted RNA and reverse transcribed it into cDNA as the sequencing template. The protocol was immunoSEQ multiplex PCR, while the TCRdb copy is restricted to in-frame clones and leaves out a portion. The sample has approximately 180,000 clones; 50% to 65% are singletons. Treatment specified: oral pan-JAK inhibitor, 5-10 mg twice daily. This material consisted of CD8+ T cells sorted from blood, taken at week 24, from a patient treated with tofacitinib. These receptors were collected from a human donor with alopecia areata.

The CDR3 nucleotides are TGTGCCAGTTCTCGTGAAAAACTGTTTTTT. Its translation: CASSREKLFF. The genes are TRBV19 and TRBJ1-4, with D uncertain. Trimming took off 8 bases at V and 7 bases at J, with 5 bases between the two ends. This CDR3 contains 10 residues. Germline CDR1 and CDR2: LNHDA and SQIVND (reference sequence).

The CDR3 reads CASSHYNSPLHF. The CDR3 DNA follows: TGTGCCAGCAGCCACTATAATTCACCCCTCCACTTT. This rearrangement joins TRBV7-8 to TRBJ1-6; no definite D call. Germline CDR1 and CDR2: SGHVS and FQNEAQ. This CDR3 comprises 12 residues. V was pared by 5 bases and J by 3 bases, with 2 bases between.

The CDR3 region has the DNA TGTGCCAGCAGTGAAAAGAGAGCCTCCTATAATTCACCCCTCCACTTT. Protein: CASSEKRASYNSPLHF. J is TRBJ1-6 and V is TRBV6-1; no clear D. The CDR3 has 16 residues. Germline CDR1 MNHNS, CDR2 SASEGT. V dropped 2 bases and J dropped 0 bases, with 8 bases sitting between them.

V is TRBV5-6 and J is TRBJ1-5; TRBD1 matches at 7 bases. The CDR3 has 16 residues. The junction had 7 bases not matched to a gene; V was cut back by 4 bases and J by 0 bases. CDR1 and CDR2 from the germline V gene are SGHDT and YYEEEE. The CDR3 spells CASSRGTEDSNQPQHF. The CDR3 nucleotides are TGTGCCAGCAGCCGTGGGACAGAGGATAGCAATCAGCCCCAGCATTTT.

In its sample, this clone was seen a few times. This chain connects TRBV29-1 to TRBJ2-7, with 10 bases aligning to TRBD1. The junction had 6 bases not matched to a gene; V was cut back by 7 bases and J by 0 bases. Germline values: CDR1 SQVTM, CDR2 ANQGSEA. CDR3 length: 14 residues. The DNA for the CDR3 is TGCAGCGCTCGGGACAGGGGAAACTCCTACGAGCAGTACTTC. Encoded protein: CSARDRGNSYEQYF.

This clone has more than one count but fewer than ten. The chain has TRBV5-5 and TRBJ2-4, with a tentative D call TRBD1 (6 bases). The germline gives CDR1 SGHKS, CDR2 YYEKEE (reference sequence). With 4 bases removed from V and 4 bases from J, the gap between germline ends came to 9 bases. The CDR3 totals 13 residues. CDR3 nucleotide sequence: TGTGCCAGCAGCCCCGGACAGAAAAACATTCAGTACTTC. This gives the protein CASSPGQKNIQYF. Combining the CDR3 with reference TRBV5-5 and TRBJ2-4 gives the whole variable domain DAGVTQSPTHLIKTRGQQVTLRCSPISGHKSVSWYQQVLGQGPQFIFQYYEKEERGRGNFPDRFSARQFPNYSSELNVNALLLGDSALYLCASSPGQKNIQYFGAGTRLSVL.

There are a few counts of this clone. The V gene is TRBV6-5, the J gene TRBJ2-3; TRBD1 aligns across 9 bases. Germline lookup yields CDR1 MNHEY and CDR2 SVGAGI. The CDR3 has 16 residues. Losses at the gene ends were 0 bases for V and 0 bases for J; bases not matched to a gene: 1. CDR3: CASSYSGQGSTDTQYF. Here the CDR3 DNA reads TGTGCCAGCAGTTACTCCGGACAGGGGAGCACAGATACGCAGTATTTT.

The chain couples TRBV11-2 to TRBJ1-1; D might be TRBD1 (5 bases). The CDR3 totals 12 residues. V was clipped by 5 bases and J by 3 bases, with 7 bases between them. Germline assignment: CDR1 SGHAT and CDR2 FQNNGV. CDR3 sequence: CASSTGDTEAFF. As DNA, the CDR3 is TGTGCCAGCAGCACGGGGGACACTGAAGCTTTCTTT.

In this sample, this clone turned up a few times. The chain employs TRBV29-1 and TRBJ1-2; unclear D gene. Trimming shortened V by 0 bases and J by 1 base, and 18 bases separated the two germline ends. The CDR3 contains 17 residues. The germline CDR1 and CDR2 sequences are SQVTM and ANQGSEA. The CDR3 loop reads CSVEDRATLNDNYGYTF. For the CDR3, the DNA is TGCAGCGTTGAAGATAGGGCGACCCTTAATGATAACTATGGCTACACCTTC.

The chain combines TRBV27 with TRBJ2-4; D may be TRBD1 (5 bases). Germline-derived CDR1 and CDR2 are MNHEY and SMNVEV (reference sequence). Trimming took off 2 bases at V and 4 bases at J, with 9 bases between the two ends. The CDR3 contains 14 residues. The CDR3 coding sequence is TGTGCCAGCAGTTTAAGCCAGGGTAAAAACATTCAGTACTTC. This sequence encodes CASSLSQGKNIQYF.

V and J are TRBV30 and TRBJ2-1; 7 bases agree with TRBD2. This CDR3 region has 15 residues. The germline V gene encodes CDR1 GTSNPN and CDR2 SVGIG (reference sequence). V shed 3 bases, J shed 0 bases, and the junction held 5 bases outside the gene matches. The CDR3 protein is CAWSTGGSSYNEQFF. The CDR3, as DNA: TGTGCCTGGAGCACCGGGGGGAGCTCCTACAATGAGCAGTTCTTC.

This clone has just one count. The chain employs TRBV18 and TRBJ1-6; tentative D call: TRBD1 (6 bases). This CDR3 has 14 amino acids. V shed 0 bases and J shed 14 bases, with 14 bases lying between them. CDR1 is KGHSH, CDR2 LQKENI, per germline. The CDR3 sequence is CASSPPQGSSTLHF. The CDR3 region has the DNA TGTGCCAGCTCACCACCACAGGGTAGCTCGACCCTCCACTTT.

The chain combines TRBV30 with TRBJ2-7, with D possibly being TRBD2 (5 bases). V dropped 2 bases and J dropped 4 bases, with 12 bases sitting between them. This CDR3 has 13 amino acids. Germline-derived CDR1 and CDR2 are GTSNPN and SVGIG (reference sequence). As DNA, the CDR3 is TGTGCCTGGAGTTCGGGGTTGCTGTACGAGCAGTACTTC. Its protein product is CAWSSGLLYEQYF.

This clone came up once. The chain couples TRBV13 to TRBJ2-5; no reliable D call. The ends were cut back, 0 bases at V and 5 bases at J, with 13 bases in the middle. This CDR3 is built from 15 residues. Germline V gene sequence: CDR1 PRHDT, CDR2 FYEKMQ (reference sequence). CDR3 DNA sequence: TGTGCCAGCAGCTTAGGAGGATCCTTGCGGGAGACCCAGTACTTC. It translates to CASSLGGSLRETQYF.

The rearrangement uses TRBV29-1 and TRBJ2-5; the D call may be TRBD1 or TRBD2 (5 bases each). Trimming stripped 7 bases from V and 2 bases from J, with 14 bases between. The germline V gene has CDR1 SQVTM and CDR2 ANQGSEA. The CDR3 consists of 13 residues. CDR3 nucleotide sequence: TGCAGCGCCCGACTCGGGGCTCAAGAGACCCAGTACTTC. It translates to CSARLGAQETQYF.

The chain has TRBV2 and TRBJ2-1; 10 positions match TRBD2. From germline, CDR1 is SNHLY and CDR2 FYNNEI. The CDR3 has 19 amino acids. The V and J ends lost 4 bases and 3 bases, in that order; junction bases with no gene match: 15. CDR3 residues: CASSVSSGGDSPIYNEQFF. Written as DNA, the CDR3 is TGTGCCAGCAGTGTATCCAGCGGGGGGGATTCTCCGATCTACAATGAGCAGTTCTTC. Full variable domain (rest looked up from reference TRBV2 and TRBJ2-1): EPEVTQTPSHQVTQMGQEVILRCVPISNHLYFYWYRQILGQKVEFLVSFYNNEISEKSEIFDDQFSVERPDGSNFTLKIRSTKLEDSAMYFCASSVSSGGDSPIYNEQFFGPGTRLTVL.

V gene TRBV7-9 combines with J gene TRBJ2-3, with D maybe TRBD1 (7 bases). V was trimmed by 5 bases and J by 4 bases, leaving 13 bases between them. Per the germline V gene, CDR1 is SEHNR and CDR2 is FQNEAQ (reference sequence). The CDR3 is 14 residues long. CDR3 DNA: TGTGCCAGCAGCCAAACAGGGGAGGCAGATACGCAGTATTTT. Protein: CASSQTGEADTQYF.

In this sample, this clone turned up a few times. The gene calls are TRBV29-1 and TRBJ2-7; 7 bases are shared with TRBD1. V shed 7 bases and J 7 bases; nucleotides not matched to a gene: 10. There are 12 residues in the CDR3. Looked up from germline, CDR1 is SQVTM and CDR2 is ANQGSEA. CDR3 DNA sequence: TGCAGCGCCTTCGGGCAGGGGGATGAGCAGTACTTC. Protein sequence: CSAFGQGDEQYF.

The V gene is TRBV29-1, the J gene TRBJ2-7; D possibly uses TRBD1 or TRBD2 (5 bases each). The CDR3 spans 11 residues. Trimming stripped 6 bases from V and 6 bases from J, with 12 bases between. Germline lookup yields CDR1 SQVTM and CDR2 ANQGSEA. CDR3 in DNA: TGCAGCGTGCTGGGGGTGGTCGAGCAGTACTTC. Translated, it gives CSVLGVVEQYF.

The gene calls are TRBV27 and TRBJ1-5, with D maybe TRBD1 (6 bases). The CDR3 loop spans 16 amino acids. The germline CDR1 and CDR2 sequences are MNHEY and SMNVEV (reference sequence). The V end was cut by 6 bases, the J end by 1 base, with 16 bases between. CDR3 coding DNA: TGTGCCAGCAGCTCCTTAATCGGGACAAGCAATCAGCCCCAGCATTTT. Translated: CASSSLIGTSNQPQHF.

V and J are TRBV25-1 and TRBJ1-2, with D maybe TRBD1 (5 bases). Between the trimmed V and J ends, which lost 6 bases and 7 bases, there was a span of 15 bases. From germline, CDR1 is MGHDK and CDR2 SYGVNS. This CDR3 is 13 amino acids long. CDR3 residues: CASRSGEKPGYTF. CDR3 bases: TGTGCCAGCAGGTCGGGGGAGAAACCTGGCTACACCTTC.

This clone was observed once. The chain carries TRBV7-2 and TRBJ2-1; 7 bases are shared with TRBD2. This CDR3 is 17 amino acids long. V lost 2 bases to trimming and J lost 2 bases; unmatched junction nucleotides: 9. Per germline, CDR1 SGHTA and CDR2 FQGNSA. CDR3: CASSLREGTHTYNEQFF. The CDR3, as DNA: TGTGCCAGCAGCTTAAGGGAGGGAACCCACACCTACAATGAGCAGTTCTTC.